Below, one TCR beta chain is given with its context. Its antigen is unidentified. Trimming removed 2 bases from V and 3 bases from J, with 10 bases in between. CDR1 is SGHTS and CDR2 is YDEGEE in the germline V gene. CDR3 length: 14 residues. The repertoire was sequenced with immunoSEQ multiplex PCR; TCRdb's copy has only in-frame clones and lacks some. The sample includes some 150,000 clones, 90% seen only once; the top ten take more than 3%. The data belong to a study of T cell responses to AZD1222 COVID-19 vaccine. Whole-study context: Analyses pooled second doses at about 4 or about 12 weeks.

Study findings and constraints: The study sampled repertoires only after the peak T cell response.

The clonotype comes from an adult in good health. Sequencing was performed on peripheral blood, taken on day 0 of AZD1222 vaccination. The chain couples TRBV5-8 to TRBJ2-3; D is possibly TRBD1 (5 bases). CDR3 sequence: CASSFGQFTDTQYF. CDR3 coding DNA: TGTGCCAGCAGCTTCGGACAATTTACAGATACGCAGTATTTT.